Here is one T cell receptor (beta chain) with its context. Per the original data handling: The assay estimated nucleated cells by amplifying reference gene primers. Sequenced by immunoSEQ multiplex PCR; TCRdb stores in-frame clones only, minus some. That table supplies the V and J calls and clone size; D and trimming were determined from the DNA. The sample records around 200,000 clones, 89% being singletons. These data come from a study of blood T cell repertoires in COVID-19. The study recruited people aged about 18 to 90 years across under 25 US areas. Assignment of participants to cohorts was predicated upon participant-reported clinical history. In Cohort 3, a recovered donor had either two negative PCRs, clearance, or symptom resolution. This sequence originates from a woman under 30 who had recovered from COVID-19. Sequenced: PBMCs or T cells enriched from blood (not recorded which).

CDR3 loop: CASSSTATGPYEQYF. Here the CDR3 DNA reads TGTGCCAGCAGCTCGACAGCGACAGGGCCCTACGAGCAGTACTTC. The V gene is TRBV9, the J gene TRBJ2-7; 7 bases agree with TRBD1. Germline CDR1 is SGDLS and CDR2 is YYNGEE. V was clipped by 4 bases and J by 2 bases; unmatched bases: 9. The CDR3 spans 15 residues.